The source of this T cell receptor (beta chain) is a study of T cell changes during pregnancy in multiple sclerosis. The CDR3 totals 15 residues. Trimming at V came to 9 bases and at J to 4 bases, leaving 14 bases not matched to a gene. Germline CDR1 is MDHEN and CDR2 is SYDVKM. Sequenced by immunoSEQ multiplex PCR; TCRdb stores in-frame clones only, minus some. The sample lists some 87,000 clones; around 92% were seen once. The chain recombines TRBV28 with TRBJ2-7; 8 bases fit TRBD1. The TCR sequence derives from a female donor with multiple sclerosis, enrolled in a pregnancy study. Sequenced here: peripheral blood, sampled in the first trimester of pregnancy. The CDR3 loop is CASLTIGTGSYEQYF. CDR3 bases: TGTGCCAGTTTAACGATCGGGACAGGCTCTTACGAGCAGTACTTC.